This TCR beta chain was recovered during a study of blood T cell repertoires in COVID-19. About the study: Italy, Spain and the United States were the sources of the convalescent and acute COVID-19 samples. The cDNA or gDNA used as material had been derived from T cells, B-cell-depleted T cells, or PBMCs.

Germline V CDR1 and CDR2: MNHEY, SMNVEV (reference sequence). The CDR3 loop spans 13 amino acids. V lost 2 bases to trimming and J lost 7 bases, with 6 bases between them. Study processing details: From reference gene primer amplification, estimates of nucleated cell counts were derived. TCRdb's copy holds only in-frame clones and misses some; the assay was immunoSEQ multiplex PCR. V and J calls and clone size come straight from that table; D and trimming were deduced from the DNA. The sample consists of under 150,000 clones, about 88% of them appearing once. This TCR came from a man in his fifties or sixties with active or convalescent COVID-19. The J gene is TRBJ1-6, the V gene TRBV27, with D possibly matching TRBD1 (5 bases). The sequencing input was peripheral blood. In DNA form, the CDR3 reads TGTGCCAGCAGTTTACAGGGAAATTCACCCCTCCACTTT. This encodes CASSLQGNSPLHF.